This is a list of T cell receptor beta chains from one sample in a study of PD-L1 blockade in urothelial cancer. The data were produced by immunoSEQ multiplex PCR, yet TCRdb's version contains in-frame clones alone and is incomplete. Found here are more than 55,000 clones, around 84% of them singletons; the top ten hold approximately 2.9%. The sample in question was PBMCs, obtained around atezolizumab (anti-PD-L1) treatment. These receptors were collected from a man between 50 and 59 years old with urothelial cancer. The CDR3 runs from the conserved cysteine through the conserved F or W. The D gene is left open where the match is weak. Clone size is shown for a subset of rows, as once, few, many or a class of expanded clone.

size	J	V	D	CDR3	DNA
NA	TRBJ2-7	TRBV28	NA	CASSMGGSSSYEQYF	TGTGCCAGCAGTATGGGGGGTTCGAGCTCCTACGAGCAGTACTTC
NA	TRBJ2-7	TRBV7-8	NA	CASSFTYEQYF	TGTGCCAGCAGCTTTACCTACGAGCAGTACTTC
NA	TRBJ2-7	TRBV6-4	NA	CASSDGGLSPQYF	TGTGCCAGCAGTGATGGGGGCCTCTCCCCGCAGTACTTC
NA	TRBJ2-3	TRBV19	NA	CASSSQGGPTQYF	TGTGCCAGTAGTAGTCAGGGCGGCCCTACGCAGTATTTT
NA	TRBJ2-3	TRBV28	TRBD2	CASVPGRGNTDTQYF	TGTGCCAGCGTACCGGGGAGGGGTAACACAGATACGCAGTATTTT
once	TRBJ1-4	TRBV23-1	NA	CASSLQGGPNEKLFF	TGCGCCAGCAGTCTACAGGGTGGACCTAATGAAAAACTGTTTTTT
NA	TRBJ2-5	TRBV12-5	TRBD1	CASGLGQGSQETQYF	TGTGCTAGTGGTCTGGGACAGGGGTCCCAAGAGACCCAGTACTTC
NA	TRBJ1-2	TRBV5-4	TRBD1	CASSTDRVVGYTF	TGTGCCAGCAGCACCGACAGGGTAGTTGGCTACACCTTC
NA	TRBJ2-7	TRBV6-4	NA	CASSEYGTRNYEQYF	TGTGCCAGCAGTGAATATGGGACAAGAAATTACGAGCAGTACTTC
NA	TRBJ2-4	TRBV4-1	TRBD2	CASSQDDRREVPKNIQYF	TGCGCCAGCAGCCAAGATGATCGGCGGGAGGTTCCCAAAAACATTCAGTACTTC
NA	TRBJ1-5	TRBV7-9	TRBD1	CASSLEQGAYNQPQHF	TGTGCCAGCAGCTTAGAACAGGGGGCGTACAATCAGCCCCAGCATTTT
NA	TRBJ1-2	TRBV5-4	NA	CASSLVEGGYGYTF	TGTGCCAGCAGCTTGGTGGAAGGGGGCTATGGCTACACCTTC
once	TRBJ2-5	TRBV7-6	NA	CASRGVAWYETQYF	TGTGCCAGCAGGGGAGTCGCGTGGTACGAGACCCAGTACTTC